This T cell receptor beta chain was documented in a study of T-cell reconstitution after alpha-beta-depleted transplantation in children. This clonotype was detected ten times or more. The germline V gene has CDR1 SNHLY and CDR2 FYNNEI. The V gene end was trimmed by 4 bases and the J gene end by 10 bases; junction bases not matched to a gene: 9. The CDR3 length is 15 residues. Using unique molecular identifiers, the investigators prepared the TCRbeta library. TCRdb used MiXCR to reprocess the PCR reads, holding one entry per CDR3 protein. The sample shows approximately 230,000 distinct CDR3 sequences, roughly 25% of them seen only once.

This chain joins TRBV2 and TRBJ2-3, with TRBD2 matching over 12 bases. The receptor was derived from a female patient aged 2-15 years who had a stem cell transplant for congenital amegakaryocytic thrombocytopenia, so the T cells may come from the graft donor. Sequences were derived from PBMCs, mostly from graft donor cells, sampled 360 days after TCRalphabeta/CD19-depleted stem cell transplant. The CDR3 bases are TGTGCCAGCAGTGGTTCGACTAGCGGGGGCCGCGCGCAGTATTTT. It codes for CASSGSTSGGRAQYF.